The next 8 T cell receptor beta chains were all read from a single sample in a study of human T cells and chemical hapten exposure. TCRdb redid the calling of the RACE reads with MiXCR, one entry per CDR3 protein. Here the sample spans 340,000 or so distinct CDR3 sequences, around 7% being singletons. Time point denoted: patch test 1, 2 weeks after DPC sensitization. Treatment indicated: therapeutic diphenylcyclopropenone sensitization with weekly scalp DPC. This material consisted of whole blood, taken in connection with sensitization to the hapten diphenylcyclopropenone (DPC). Receptors originate from a woman under 30 with alopecia areata. Some clones in this sample may be carry-over from other donors' samples.

This clonotype was seen only a few times. The V and J genes are TRBV6-4 and TRBJ2-3, with TRBD2 matching 15 bases. CDR1 is MRHNA, CDR2 SNTAGT, per germline. The CDR3 is made up of 17 amino acids. The V gene end was trimmed by 4 bases and the J gene end by 4 bases; junction bases not matched to a gene: 6. CDR3 region: CASSGTSGGASADTQYF. The CDR3 DNA is TGTGCCAGCAGTGGGACTAGCGGGGGGGCCTCGGCAGATACGCAGTATTTT.

The chain carries TRBV5-1 and TRBJ2-3; no clear D. This CDR3 comprises 14 residues. In germline, CDR1 is SGHRS, CDR2 YFSETQ. The V end lost 0 bases, the J end lost 8 bases, and 13 bases lay between the germline ends. The CDR3 DNA follows: TGCGCCAGCAGCTTGGAGGGATCGGCGAGTACGCAGTATTTT. This codes for CASSLEGSASTQYF.

The rearrangement links TRBV29-1 to TRBJ2-5; 7 bases match TRBD1. V trimming: 6 bases; J trimming: 4 bases; junction bases outside the gene matches: 8. The V gene's germline CDR1 is SQVTM and CDR2 ANQGSEA. The CDR3 length is 13 residues. Here the CDR3 reads CSVPEAGGETQYF. The CDR3 DNA reads TGCAGCGTCCCGGAGGCAGGGGGAGAGACCCAGTACTTC.

Only a few counts were recorded for this clonotype. This rearrangement joins TRBV7-2 to TRBJ2-6, with D hard to call. Germline assignment: CDR1 SGHTA and CDR2 FQGNSA. This CDR3 comprises 16 residues. Trimming removed 5 bases at V and 1 base at J, with 12 bases between. The CDR3 is CASSHGSASGANVLTF. In nucleotides, the CDR3 is TGTGCCAGCAGCCATGGGTCGGCTTCTGGGGCCAACGTCCTGACTTTC.

This clonotype was recorded at least ten times. This chain joins TRBV11-2 and TRBJ2-3; D possibly corresponds to TRBD2 (7 bases). The CDR3 is made up of 18 amino acids. V lost 3 bases and J lost 3, with 22 bases in between. The germline gives CDR1 SGHAT, CDR2 FQNNGV. In DNA, the CDR3 is TGTGCCAGCAGCTTCCGAGGGGCGGGGGTTCAGGGGACAGATACGCAGTATTTT. Amino acids: CASSFRGAGVQGTDTQYF. The full variable domain, rest sourced from reference TRBV11-2 and TRBJ2-3, is EAGVAQSPRYKIIEKRQSVAFWCNPISGHATLYWYQQILGQGPKLLIQFQNNGVVDDSQLPKDRFSAERLKGVDSTLKIQPAKLEDSAVYLCASSFRGAGVQGTDTQYFGPGTRLTVL.

In this sample, this clonotype turned up many times. This chain links TRBV6-5 with TRBJ1-1; D remains unclear. The V end was cut by 8 bases, the J end by 7 bases, with 11 bases between. Per germline, CDR1 MNHEY and CDR2 SVGAGI. The CDR3 length is 11 residues. This chain's CDR3 is CASRTMGEAFF. The CDR3 nucleotides are TGTGCCAGCCGTACTATGGGTGAAGCTTTCTTT.

This clonotype was counted only a few times. V gene TRBV6-6 combines with J gene TRBJ1-5, with D possibly being TRBD1 (6 bases). There are 18 residues in the CDR3. Germline-derived CDR1 and CDR2 are MNHNY and SVGAGI (reference sequence). The V end lost 0 bases, the J end lost 1 base, and 16 bases lay between the germline ends. DNA for the CDR3: TGTGCCAGCAGTTACTCGAAAGGCGGCAGGGGAAGCAATCAGCCCCAGCATTTT. Translated: CASSYSKGGRGSNQPQHF.

This clonotype appeared a few times. CDR3 residues: CASSESRRGGSYEQFF. CDR3 DNA sequence: TGCGCCAGCAGTGAGAGCAGGCGGGGTGGGAGTTATGAGCAGTTCTTC. The rearrangement joins TRBV10-2 to TRBJ2-1, with TRBD2 as a possible D gene (6 bases). Trimming pared 2 bases from V and 8 bases from J, leaving 19 bases between. Germline CDR1 is WSHSY and CDR2 is SAAADI. CDR3 length: 16 amino acids.